The rows below give T cell receptor beta chains drawn from one sample of a study of shared clonotypes between healthy human individuals. The repertoire was sequenced with immunoSEQ multiplex PCR; TCRdb's copy has only in-frame clones and lacks some. The table records roughly 600,000 clones, 95% to 98% of them present only once. The sample taken for sequencing was naive CD8+ T cells sorted from blood. All receptors derive from a man aged 25-40 years in good health. Both conserved end residues are part of each CDR3. D genes are given only for firm matches. Size is stated for part of the rows, as once, few or many counts, or as a class when the clone is expanded.

>TRBD1|TRBJ2-3|17|TRBV5-8|-
CASSFRPDRESTDTQYF
TGTGCCAGCAGCTTTCGCCCGGACAGGGAAAGCACAGATACGCAGTATTTT
>-|TRBJ2-3|15|TRBV4-3|-
CASSQDFLGTDTQYF
TGCGCCAGCAGCCAAGATTTTCTCGGCACAGATACGCAGTATTTT
>-|TRBJ1-2|14|TRBV15|-
CATSREAIWHGYTF
TGTGCCACCAGCAGAGAGGCCATCTGGCACGGCTACACCTTC
>-|TRBJ2-2|15|TRBV4-1|-
CASSQATTTAGELFF
TGCGCCAGCAGCCAAGCGACTACCACAGCCGGGGAGCTGTTTTTT
>TRBD1|TRBJ2-5|14|TRBV5-5|-
CASSPGQGRETQYF
TGTGCCAGCAGCCCGGGACAGGGAAGGGAGACCCAGTACTTC
>TRBD1|TRBJ2-3|14|TRBV9|-
CASSGQGSTDTQYF
TGTGCCAGCAGCGGACAGGGAAGCACAGATACGCAGTATTTT
>-|TRBJ2-1|12|TRBV29-1|-
CSVEGRLNEQFF
TGCAGCGTTGAGGGTCGGCTGAATGAGCAGTTCTTC
>-|TRBJ1-1|13|TRBV7-9|once
CASSPPLNTEAFF
TGTGCCAGCAGCCCCCCATTGAACACTGAAGCTTTCTTT
>-|TRBJ1-2|16|TRBV9|-
CASTPYAWGQGYGYTF
TGTGCCAGCACCCCCTACGCGTGGGGGCAAGGCTATGGCTACACCTTC
>-|TRBJ2-2|14|TRBV9|-
CASSLSGNTGELFF
TGTGCCAGCAGCTTAAGCGGAAACACCGGGGAGCTGTTTTTT
>-|TRBJ1-1|13|TRBV7-9|-
CASSLSFGAEAFF
TGTGCCAGCAGCTTATCGTTCGGAGCTGAAGCTTTCTTT
>-|TRBJ1-1|11|TRBV6-6|-
CASSSDPEAFF
TGTGCCAGCAGTTCGGACCCTGAAGCTTTCTTT
>TRBD1|TRBJ2-5|19|TRBV7-9|-
CASTKSSGTGGAAQETQYF
TGTGCCAGCACAAAATCCTCCGGGACAGGTGGGGCGGCCCAAGAGACCCAGTACTTC
>-|TRBJ2-5|15|TRBV7-9|-
CASSLASAIGETQYF
TGTGCCAGCAGCTTAGCCTCGGCTATTGGAGAGACCCAGTACTTC
>TRBD2|TRBJ2-1|17|TRBV18|-
CASSPAGEVVIGDEQFF
TGTGCCAGCTCACCAGCGGGGGAGGTTGTGATTGGGGATGAGCAGTTCTTC
>TRBD1|TRBJ1-1|15|TRBV19|-
CASSALGGWNTEAFF
TGTGCCAGTAGTGCCCTAGGGGGCTGGAACACTGAAGCTTTCTTT